The following is a T cell receptor (beta chain) sequence with its context. The CDR3 spans 14 residues. Germline trimming cut 4 bases from V and 6 bases from J; bases unmatched to any gene: 7. Germline V gene lookup returns CDR1 MNHEY and CDR2 SVGEGT. Clones were sequenced by immunoSEQ multiplex PCR, and TCRdb holds only the in-frame ones, with some missing. The sample records about 73,000 clones, 80% being singletons. The entry originates in a study of T cell responses to AZD1222 COVID-19 vaccine. This chain connects TRBV6-2 or TRBV6-3 to TRBJ2-7, with 9 bases matching TRBD1. The source of this sequence is an adult who received the AZD1222 COVID-19 vaccine. Sequencing was performed on peripheral blood, taken 28 days after the second AZD1222 dose. DNA for the CDR3: TGTGCCAGCAGTTTAATACAGGGGGCTCGCGAGCAGTACTTC. As protein: CASSLIQGAREQYF.